The clone carrying this TCR beta chain was seen more than once but under ten times. The germline V gene encodes CDR1 MGHRA and CDR2 YSYEKL. The CDR3 covers 17 residues. The V segment lost 3 bases and the J segment 7 bases; nucleotides outside the gene matches: 9. Seattle's cohort entered during active infection and was followed longitudinally. The data belong to a study of blood T cell repertoires in COVID-19. Study overall: Acute-phase and convalescent COVID-19 samples originated in the United States, Italy and Spain. T cells, B-cell-depleted T cells, or PBMCs provided the cDNA or gDNA that served as material.

Produced via immunoSEQ multiplex PCR; TCRdb's table is partial and in-frame only. The data show over 130,000 clones, about 85% seen once. This TCR derives from a human donor with COVID-19, enrolled during active disease. The donor label of this sample is uncertain. The rearrangement uses TRBV4-1 and TRBJ2-1; 13 bases match TRBD2. Sequenced input: peripheral blood. The CDR3 here is CASSQRTSGSLTNEQFF. As DNA, the CDR3 is TGCGCCAGCAGCCAGAGGACTAGCGGGAGCCTAACTAATGAGCAGTTCTTC.